This TCR beta chain came from a study of T cells in Graves' hyperthyroidism and ophthalmopathy. Amplification of TCR beta CDR3 regions was performed using RNA transcripts as template. Initially, a first-round RT-PCR of the TCR CDR3 employed the HTBI primer set. A single record per CDR3 protein comes from TCRdb applying MiXCR to the multiplex PCR reads. Among about 660,000 distinct CDR3 sequences listed, 45% were seen once. Germline CDR1 DFQATT, CDR2 SNEGSKA (reference sequence). The CDR3 contains 14 residues. V gave up 6 bases and J gave up 2 bases, with 17 bases separating them. The source material was peripheral blood or thyroid tissue (not recorded which). The rearrangement links TRBV20-1 to TRBJ2-7, with D perhaps being TRBD1 or TRBD2 (6 bases each). This TCR derives from an adult man with Graves' disease, either hyperthyroidism or ophthalmopathy (not recorded which). CDR3: CSADSVGGPYEQYF. CDR3 coding DNA: TGCAGTGCAGACTCCGTGGGGGGCCCCTACGAGCAGTACTTC.